Listed below are T cell receptor delta chains from one sample, sequenced in a study of DNA immune sequencing with unique molecular identifiers. TCRdb re-analyzed the multiplex PCR reads via CATT. The table records about 410 delta-chain clones, 8% of them present only once. The sample comprised gamma-delta T cells enriched from blood buffy coat, or unenriched PBMCs (not recorded which). The receptors were gathered from a human donor in good health. Each CDR3 is given with its conserved first and last residue. The order of the fields is D gene, V gene, clone size, J gene, CDR3 DNA, CDR3 protein. The D gene is left open where the match is weak. Rows give clone size only sometimes, using once, few, many, or a class for an expanded clone.

D: TRDD3; V: TRDV2; size: large; J: TRDJ3; DNA: TGTGCCTGTGACACCGGTAGCTGGGGGAGCTCCTGGGACACCCGACAGATGTTTTTC; CDR3: CACDTGSWGSSWDTRQMFF
D: -; V: TRDV3; size: medium-sized; J: TRDJ2; DNA: TGTGCCTTTAGCCTTCCTACGTCTCTCTGGGGGATTCCTTTTTTGACAGCACAACTCTTCTTT; CDR3: CAFSLPTSLWGIPFLTAQLFF
D: -; V: TRDV2; size: few; J: TRDJ1; DNA: TGTGCCTGTGACACAATCGCCCAGGGGGAGAAACTCATCTTT; CDR3: CACDTIAQGEKLIF
D: TRDD3; V: TRAV38-2/DV8; size: medium-sized; J: TRDJ1; DNA: TGTGCTTATAGGAACCCCTACTACTGGGGGAAAACCTACACCGATAAACTCATCTTT; CDR3: CAYRNPYYWGKTYTDKLIF
D: TRDD3; V: TRDV2; size: large; J: TRDJ3; DNA: TGTGCCTGTGACCCAACCGGGGTTGGGGGACCCGAGAGCTCCTGGGACACCCGACAGATGTTTTTC; CDR3: CACDPTGVGGPESSWDTRQMFF
D: TRDD3; V: TRDV2; size: hyperexpanded; J: TRDJ1; DNA: TGTGCCTGTGACACCTTGTCTTTACTGGGGGAAGAGTACACCGATAAACTCATCTTT; CDR3: CACDTLSLLGEEYTDKLIF
D: TRDD3; V: TRDV2; size: large; J: TRDJ1; DNA: TGTGCCTGTGATGTACTGGGGGCCCACACCGATAAACTCATCTTT; CDR3: CACDVLGAHTDKLIF
D: -; V: TRDV2; size: large; J: TRDJ1; DNA: TGTGCCTGTGACACCGTAGGTAACACCGATAAACTCATCTTT; CDR3: CACDTVGNTDKLIF
D: TRDD3; V: TRDV2; size: large; J: TRDJ1; DNA: TGTGCCTGTGACACTCTAAGTACTGGGGGATACGGCGCCGATAAACTCATCTTT; CDR3: CACDTLSTGGYGADKLIF
D: TRDD3; V: TRDV2; size: -; J: TRDJ1; DNA: TGTGCCTGTGAAATAGGCCTAAACTGGGGGATACGGGCCGGGTGGAAACTCATCTTT; CDR3: CACEIGLNWGIRAGWKLIF
D: TRDD3; V: TRDV2; size: large; J: TRDJ1; DNA: TGTGCCTGTGACACACTTCTGGGGGAAAGGAGGTACACCGATAAACTCATCTTT; CDR3: CACDTLLGERRYTDKLIF
D: TRDD3; V: TRDV2; size: medium-sized; J: TRDJ1; DNA: TGTGCCTGTGACTCCCTGGGGGTCCCGTACACCGATAAACTCATCTTT; CDR3: CACDSLGVPYTDKLIF
D: -; V: TRDV2; size: large; J: TRDJ1; DNA: TGTGCCTGTGACACCTGGGGGACCGATAAACTCATCTTT; CDR3: CACDTWGTDKLIF
D: TRDD3; V: TRDV2; size: medium-sized; J: TRDJ3; DNA: TGTGCCTGTGACACGATGACTGGGGGGGCGTCCTGGGACACCCGACAGATGTTTTTC; CDR3: CACDTMTGGASWDTRQMFF
D: TRDD3; V: TRDV2; size: large; J: TRDJ1; DNA: TGTGCCTGTGACACCCTTACTGGGGGAGACACCGATAAACTCATCTTT; CDR3: CACDTLTGGDTDKLIF
D: -; V: TRDV2; size: hyperexpanded; J: TRDJ3; DNA: TGTGCCTGTGACACCTTGGGGACCACGAACGGCTCCTGGGACACCCGACAGATGTTTTTC; CDR3: CACDTLGTTNGSWDTRQMFF
D: -; V: TRDV2; size: few; J: TRDJ1; DNA: TGTGCCTGTGACACCCTACGGGCGGTAGGGGACAAAGGGCTTACCGATAAACTCATCTTT; CDR3: CACDTLRAVGDKGLTDKLIF
D: TRDD3; V: TRDV2; size: medium-sized; J: TRDJ1; DNA: TGTGCCTGTGACACCTACTTCGTTACTGGGGGATCAGCCGATAAACTCATCTTT; CDR3: CACDTYFVTGGSADKLIF
D: TRDD3; V: TRDV3; size: -; J: TRDJ1; DNA: TGTGCCTCCCTAAACCTGCTCGAGGGGGGATACATGCCTTTGCATAAACTCATCTTT; CDR3: CASLNLLEGGYMPLHKLIF
D: TRDD3; V: TRDV2; size: -; J: TRDJ3; DNA: TGTGCCTGTGACAATGTACTGGGGGATACGACCTCCTGGGACACCCGACGGATGTTTTTC; CDR3: CACDNVLGDTTSWDTRRMFF
D: -; V: TRDV1; size: few; J: TRDJ2; DNA: TGTGCTCTTGGGGTCTTTCTCCGAAACAGGCTGGAACCCGGGGATTTGACAGCACAACTCTTCTTT; CDR3: CALGVFLRNRLEPGDLTAQLFF
D: -; V: TRDV2; size: few; J: TRDJ1; DNA: TGTGCCTGTGACACCATGGATAGCTATCCAAGCACCGATAAACTCATCTTT; CDR3: CACDTMDSYPSTDKLIF
D: -; V: TRDV2; size: large; J: TRDJ1; DNA: TGTGCCTGTGACACCGTCGGGGGTCGCACCGATAAACTCATCTTT; CDR3: CACDTVGGRTDKLIF
D: TRDD3; V: TRDV2; size: few; J: TRDJ1; DNA: TGTGCCGGGTACCTGACTGGGGGATACGAGGCCGATAAACTCATCTTT; CDR3: CAGYLTGGYEADKLIF
D: TRDD3; V: TRDV2; size: large; J: TRDJ1; DNA: TGTGCCTGTGACACCCTTAAAGCTGGGGGATACCCGGACACCGATAAACTCATCTTT; CDR3: CACDTLKAGGYPDTDKLIF
D: -; V: TRDV2; size: large; J: TRDJ3; DNA: TGTGCCTGTGACGAAACCAGCTCCTGGGACACCCGACAGATGTTTTTC; CDR3: CACDETSSWDTRQMFF
D: TRDD3; V: TRDV2; size: few; J: TRDJ3; DNA: TGTGCCTGTGACCGCTTACTGGGGGATACGCTTTCATTCACGGCCCGACAGATGTTTTTC; CDR3: CACDRLLGDTLSFTARQMFF